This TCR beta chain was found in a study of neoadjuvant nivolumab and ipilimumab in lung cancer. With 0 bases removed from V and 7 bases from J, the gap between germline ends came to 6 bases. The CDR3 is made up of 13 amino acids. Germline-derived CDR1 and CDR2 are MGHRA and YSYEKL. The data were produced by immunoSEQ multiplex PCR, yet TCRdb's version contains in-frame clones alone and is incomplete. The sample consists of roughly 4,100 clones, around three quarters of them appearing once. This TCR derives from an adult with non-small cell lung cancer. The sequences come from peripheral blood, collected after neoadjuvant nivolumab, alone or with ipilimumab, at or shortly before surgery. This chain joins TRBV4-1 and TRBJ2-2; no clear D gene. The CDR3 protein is CASSQETLGELFF. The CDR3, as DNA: TGCGCCAGCAGCCAAGAAACCCTCGGGGAGCTGTTTTTT.